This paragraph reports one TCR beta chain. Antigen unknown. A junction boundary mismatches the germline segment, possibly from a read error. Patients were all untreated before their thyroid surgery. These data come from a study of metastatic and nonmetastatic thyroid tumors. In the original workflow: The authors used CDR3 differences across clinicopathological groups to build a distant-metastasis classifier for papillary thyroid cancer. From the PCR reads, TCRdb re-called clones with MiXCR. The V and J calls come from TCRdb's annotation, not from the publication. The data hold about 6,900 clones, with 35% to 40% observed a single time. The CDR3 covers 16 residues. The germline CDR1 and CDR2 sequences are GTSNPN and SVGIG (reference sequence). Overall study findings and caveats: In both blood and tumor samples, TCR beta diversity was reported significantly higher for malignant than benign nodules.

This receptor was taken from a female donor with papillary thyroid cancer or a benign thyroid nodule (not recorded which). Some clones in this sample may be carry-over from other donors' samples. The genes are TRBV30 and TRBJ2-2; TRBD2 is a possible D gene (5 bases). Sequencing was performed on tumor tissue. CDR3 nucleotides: TGTGCCTGGAGTGCGCCCCTTGGACGGCACACCGGGGAGCTGTTCTTT. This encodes CAWSAPLGRHTGELFF.